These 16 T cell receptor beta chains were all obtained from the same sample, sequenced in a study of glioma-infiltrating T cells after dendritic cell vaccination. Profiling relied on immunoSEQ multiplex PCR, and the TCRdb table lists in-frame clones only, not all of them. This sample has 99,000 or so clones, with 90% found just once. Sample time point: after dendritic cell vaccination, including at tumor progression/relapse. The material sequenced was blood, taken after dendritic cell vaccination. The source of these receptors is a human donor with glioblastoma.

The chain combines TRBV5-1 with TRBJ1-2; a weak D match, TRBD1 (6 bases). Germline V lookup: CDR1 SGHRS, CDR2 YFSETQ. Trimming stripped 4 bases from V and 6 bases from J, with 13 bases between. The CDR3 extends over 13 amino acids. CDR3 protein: CASSAQGLDGYTF. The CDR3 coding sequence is TGCGCCAGCAGCGCGCAGGGGTTAGATGGCTACACCTTC.

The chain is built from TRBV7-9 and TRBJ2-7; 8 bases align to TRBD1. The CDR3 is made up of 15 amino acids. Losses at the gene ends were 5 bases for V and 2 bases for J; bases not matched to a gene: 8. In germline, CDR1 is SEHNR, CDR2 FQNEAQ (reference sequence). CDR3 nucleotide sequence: TGTGCCAGCAGCCCCTTCTACAGGGGGACCTACGAGCAGTACTTC. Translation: CASSPFYRGTYEQYF.

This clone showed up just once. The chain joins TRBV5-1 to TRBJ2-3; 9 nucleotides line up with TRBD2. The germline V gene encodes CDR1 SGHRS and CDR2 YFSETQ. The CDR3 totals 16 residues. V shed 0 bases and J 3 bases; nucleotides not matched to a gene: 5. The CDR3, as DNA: TGCGCCAGCAGCTTGGATCGCGGGGGGGGTACAGATACGCAGTATTTT. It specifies CASSLDRGGGTDTQYF.

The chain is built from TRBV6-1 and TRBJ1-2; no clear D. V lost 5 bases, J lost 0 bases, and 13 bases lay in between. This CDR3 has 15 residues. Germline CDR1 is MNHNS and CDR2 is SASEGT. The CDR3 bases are TGTGCCAGCAGTTGGTCCGGGGTAGCTAACTATGGCTACACCTTC. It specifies CASSWSGVANYGYTF.

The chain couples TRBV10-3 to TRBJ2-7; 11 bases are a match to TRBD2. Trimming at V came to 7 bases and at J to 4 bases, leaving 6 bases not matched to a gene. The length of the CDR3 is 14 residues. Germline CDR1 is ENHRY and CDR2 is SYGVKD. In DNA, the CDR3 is TGTGCCATCACCCCGACTAGCGGGGCTTACGAGCAGTACTTC. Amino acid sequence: CAITPTSGAYEQYF.

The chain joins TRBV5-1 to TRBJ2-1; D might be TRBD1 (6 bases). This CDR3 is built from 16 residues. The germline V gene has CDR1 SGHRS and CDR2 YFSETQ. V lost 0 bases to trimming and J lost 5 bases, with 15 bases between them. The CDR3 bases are TGCGCCAGCAGCTTGGTAGGAGGACAGAAGCACAATGAGCAGTTCTTC. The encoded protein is CASSLVGGQKHNEQFF.

CDR3 sequence (DNA): TGCAGCGGGGGACAGGGGGATGAAAAACTGTTTTTT. Its translation is CSGGQGDEKLFF. This rearrangement joins TRBV29-1 to TRBJ1-4, with TRBD1 identical over 11 bases. The CDR3 is made up of 12 amino acids. The germline V gene encodes CDR1 SQVTM and CDR2 ANQGSEA. J was trimmed by 6 bases and V by 7 bases; bases with no gene match: 1.

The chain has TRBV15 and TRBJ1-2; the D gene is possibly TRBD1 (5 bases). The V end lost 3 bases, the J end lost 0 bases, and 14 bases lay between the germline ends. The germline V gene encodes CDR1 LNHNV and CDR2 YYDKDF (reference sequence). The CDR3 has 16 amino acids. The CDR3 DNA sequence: TGTGCCACCAGCAGTCACAGGCCCCTAGCTAACTATGGCTACACCTTC. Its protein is CATSSHRPLANYGYTF.

The CDR3 DNA sequence: TGCGCCAGCAGCTTGGTATCAGGGGTCACCTACGAGCAGTACTTC. Amino acid sequence: CASSLVSGVTYEQYF. J is TRBJ2-7 and V is TRBV5-1; a weak D match, TRBD1 (6 bases). Trimming took 0 bases from V and 2 from J, leaving 12 bases between them. Germline V lookup: CDR1 SGHRS, CDR2 YFSETQ. CDR3 size: 15 residues. Full variable domain (remainder filled in from reference TRBV5-1 and TRBJ2-7): KAGVTQTPRYLIKTRGQQVTLSCSPISGHRSVSWYQQTPGQGLQFLFEYFSETQRNKGNFPGRFSGRQFSNSRSEMNVSTLELGDSALYLCASSLVSGVTYEQYFGPGTRLTVT.

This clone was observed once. This CDR3 reads CASNRGQRDGYTF. The CDR3 DNA follows: TGTGCCAGTAACAGGGGGCAGAGGGATGGCTACACCTTC. The chain joins TRBV19 to TRBJ1-2; 9 nucleotides align to TRBD1. V was clipped by 7 bases and J by 6 bases; unmatched bases: 6. The germline V gene has CDR1 LNHDA and CDR2 SQIVND (reference sequence). The CDR3 is 13 residues long.

In DNA, the CDR3 is TGTGCCAGCAGGATCCAGGGAATGAACACTGAAGCTTTCTTT. It codes for CASRIQGMNTEAFF. The chain joins TRBV27 to TRBJ1-1; TRBD1 might be the D (5 bases). The V gene lost 6 bases and the J gene lost 0 bases, with 11 bases spanning the gap. Germline V gives CDR1 MNHEY, CDR2 SMNVEV (reference sequence). The CDR3 consists of 14 residues.

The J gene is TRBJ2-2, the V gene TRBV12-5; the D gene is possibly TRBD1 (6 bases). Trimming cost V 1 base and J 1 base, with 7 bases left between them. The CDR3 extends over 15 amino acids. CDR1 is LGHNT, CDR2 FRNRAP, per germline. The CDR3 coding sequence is TGTGCTAGTGGTTTGGGGACAGTGAACACCGGGGAGCTGTTTTTT. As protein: CASGLGTVNTGELFF.

CDR3 loop: CASSQEPLLKYEQYF. In nucleotides, the CDR3 is TGCGCCAGCAGCCAAGAACCCCTACTGAAGTACGAGCAGTACTTC. The rearrangement uses TRBV4-1 and TRBJ2-7; unclear D gene. V was clipped by 0 bases and J by 4 bases, with 13 bases between them. Germline CDR1 MGHRA, CDR2 YSYEKL. The CDR3 contains 15 residues.

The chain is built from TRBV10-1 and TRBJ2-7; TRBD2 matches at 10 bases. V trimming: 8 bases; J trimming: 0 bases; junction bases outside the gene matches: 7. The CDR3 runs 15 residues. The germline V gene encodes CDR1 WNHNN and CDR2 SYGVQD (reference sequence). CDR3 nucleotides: TGCGCCAGCTATAGCGGGAGGAACCTCTCCTACGAGCAGTACTTC. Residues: CASYSGRNLSYEQYF.

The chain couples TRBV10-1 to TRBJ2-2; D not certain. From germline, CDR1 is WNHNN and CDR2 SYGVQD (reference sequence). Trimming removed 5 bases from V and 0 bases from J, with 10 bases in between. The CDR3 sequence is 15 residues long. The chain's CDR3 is CASSQESANTGELFF. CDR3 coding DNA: TGCGCCAGCAGTCAAGAGAGCGCGAACACCGGGGAGCTGTTTTTT.

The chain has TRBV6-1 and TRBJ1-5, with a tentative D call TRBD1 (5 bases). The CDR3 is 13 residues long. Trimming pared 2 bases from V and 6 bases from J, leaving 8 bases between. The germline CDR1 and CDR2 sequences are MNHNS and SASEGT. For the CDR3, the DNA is TGTGCCAGCAGTGAACAGGGTAGTCAGCCCCAGCATTTT. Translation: CASSEQGSQPQHF.